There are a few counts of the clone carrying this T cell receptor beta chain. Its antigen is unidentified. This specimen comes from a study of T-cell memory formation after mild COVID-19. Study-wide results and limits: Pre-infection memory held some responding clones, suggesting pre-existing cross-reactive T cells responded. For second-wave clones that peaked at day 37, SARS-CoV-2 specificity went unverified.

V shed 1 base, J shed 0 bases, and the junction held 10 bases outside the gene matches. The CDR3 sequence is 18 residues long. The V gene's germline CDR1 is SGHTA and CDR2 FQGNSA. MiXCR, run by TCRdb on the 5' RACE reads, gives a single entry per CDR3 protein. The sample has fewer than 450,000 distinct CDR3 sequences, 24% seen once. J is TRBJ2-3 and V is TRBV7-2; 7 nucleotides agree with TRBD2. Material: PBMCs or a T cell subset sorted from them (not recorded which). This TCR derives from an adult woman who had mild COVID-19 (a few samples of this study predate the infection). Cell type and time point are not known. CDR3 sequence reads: CASSLVVSRTRSTDTQYF. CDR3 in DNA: TGTGCCAGCAGCTTAGTGGTCTCGCGGACTAGAAGCACAGATACGCAGTATTTT.